The clone carrying this TCR beta chain was detected a few times. Its antigen is as yet unknown. The sample belongs to a study of blood T cells in healthy people across ages. Study-level points and caveats: Diversity figures based on one million T cells were deemed too low. Both higher diversity and more naive CD4+ cells marked long-lived donors when set against aged donors. The fall in TCR beta diversity per million T cells was roughly linear with age.

Donors were healthy Caucasian individuals from Russia aged roughly 6 to 90. A second 7 to 11 cycle PCR used barcoded and J-beta primers. TCRdb processed the 5' RACE reads anew with MiXCR; each CDR3 protein has one entry. The data show approximately 800,000 distinct CDR3 sequences, 62% seen once. CDR1 is LGHNA and CDR2 is YNFKEQ in the germline V gene. This CDR3 has 13 amino acids. The junction had 2 bases not matched to a gene; V was cut back by 6 bases and J by 5 bases. The sequenced sample consisted of blood. This TCR derives from a man aged 25 to 40 in good health. The rearrangement joins TRBV4-2 to TRBJ2-1, with 9 positions matching TRBD1. The CDR3 DNA follows: TGTGCCAGCAGGCGGACAGGGGACAATGAGCAGTTCTTC. Translation: CASRRTGDNEQFF.